This T cell receptor beta chain was sequenced in a study of Graves' ophthalmopathy and Graves' hyperthyroidism. About this clonotype: Its antigen is unidentified.

Amplification of TCR beta CDR3 regions used RNA transcripts. HTBI primers were used in a first-round RT-PCR, which preceded a second-round multiplex PCR. TCRdb re-analysed the multiplex PCR reads in MiXCR, keeping a single row per CDR3 protein. The profile shows approximately 500,000 distinct CDR3 sequences, about an eighth of them singletons. General study points: Most thyroid clonotypes expanded beyond 0.001 frequency were also found in blood.

This clonotype was sampled from a woman aged 25 to 39 with Graves' ophthalmopathy. Sequenced sample: blood.

The CDR3 protein is CATSQGQAHEAFF. The CDR3 DNA reads as TGTGCCACCAGCCAGGGACAGGCGCATGAAGCTTTCTTT. V usage is TRBV24-1 and J usage is TRBJ1-1; TRBD1 matches at 8 bases. V shed 7 bases and J 7 bases; nucleotides not matched to a gene: 7. The CDR3 is 13 residues long. CDR1 and CDR2 from the germline V gene are KGHDR and SFDVKD.